The 24 T cell receptor beta chains listed next were all sequenced from one sample in a study of regulatory T cells in long-lasting Graves disease (dated by TCRdb to the early 2020s). The time point label on this specimen signifies: newly diagnosed GD, antithyroid drugs for less than 3 months. For both TCR sequencing and RNA sequencing, RNA was extracted from PBMCs using TRIzol. The library was generated by multiplex PCR. Data came from an Illumina HiSeq 4000. iRepertoire HTBI primers and Arm-PCR amplification of CDR3 regions were used to construct TCR beta libraries. Through fastp at Q25 and MiXCR, TCRdb rebuilt clones from the public reads, retaining in-frame beta chains. Each entry is one CDR3 protein sequence, shown with its most common DNA and genes. This sample holds some 450,000 distinct CDR3 sequences; about a sixth were observed only once. Approximately 11% of the sample rests with the top ten.

This sample was shared with a second study, whose subject was T cells in Graves' hyperthyroidism and ophthalmopathy.

The sample in question was peripheral blood mononuclear cells (PBMCs), obtained at new diagnosis, from a patient treated with antithyroid drugs. The receptors stem from a woman between 25 and 40 years old with Graves disease. Donor details come from another sample of the same person, matched by shared clones.

This clonotype has a count of ten or more. The chain links TRBV30 to TRBJ1-1; no definite D call. This CDR3 is 14 amino acids long. The V gene lost 7 bases and the J gene lost 1 base, with 16 bases spanning the gap. From germline, CDR1 is GTSNPN and CDR2 SVGIG (reference sequence). CDR3 DNA: TGTGCCTTGGAGATGGCGGGGAGGAACACTGAAGCTTTCTTT. Translating gives CALEMAGRNTEAFF. Combining the CDR3 with reference TRBV30 and TRBJ1-1 gives the whole variable domain SQTIHQWPATLVQPVGSPLSLECTVEGTSNPNLYWYRQAAGRGLQLLFYSVGIGQISSEVPQNLSASRPQDRQFILSSKKLLLSDSGFYLCALEMAGRNTEAFFGQGTRLTVV.

This clonotype was detected many times. V gene TRBV7-2 combines with J gene TRBJ2-1, with D unresolved. With 5 bases removed from V and 1 base from J, the gap between germline ends came to 21 bases. There are 18 residues in the CDR3. The germline V gene encodes CDR1 SGHTA and CDR2 FQGNSA. In DNA, the CDR3 is TGTGCCAGCAGCCCAGAATCCGGCTACAGCCCATCCTACAATGAGCAGTTCTTC. Its protein product is CASSPESGYSPSYNEQFF.

This clonotype was detected ten times or more. The CDR3 nucleotides read TGCAGTGCTAGAGGCGTTGCGGACAGGCGGAATTCCTACAATGAGCAGTTCTTC. Translating gives CSARGVADRRNSYNEQFF. This chain joins TRBV20-1 and TRBJ2-1; 7 nucleotides match TRBD1. Trimming at V came to 1 base and at J to 1 base, leaving 13 bases not matched to a gene. The CDR3 totals 18 residues. Germline CDR1 is DFQATT and CDR2 is SNEGSKA (reference sequence).

This clonotype has more than one count but fewer than ten. V gene TRBV28 combines with J gene TRBJ2-1; unclear D gene. V was trimmed by 4 bases and J by 6 bases, leaving 16 bases between them. This CDR3 is 15 amino acids long. Germline V lookup: CDR1 MDHEN, CDR2 SYDVKM. The CDR3 coding sequence is TGTGCCAGCAGTTCCGCGGAAAAAAAAGGCAATGAGCAGTTCTTC. Translated: CASSSAEKKGNEQFF.

This clonotype has ten or more counts. The rearrangement links TRBV28 to TRBJ1-2; D is unresolved. The CDR3 loop spans 12 amino acids. Germline lookup yields CDR1 MDHEN and CDR2 SYDVKM. V was shortened by 6 bases and J by 7 bases, with 12 bases between the two germline ends. CDR3 nucleotide sequence: TGTGCCAGCAGACCACACGGCCCTGGCTACACCTTC. Translated, it gives CASRPHGPGYTF.

This clonotype was detected ten times or more. CDR3: CASSLTLGTSNLEQYF. CDR3 sequence (DNA): TGTGCCAGCAGCCTAACCCTTGGGACTTCCAATCTCGAGCAGTACTTC. This chain links TRBV7-6 with TRBJ2-7, with D tentatively TRBD2 (6 bases). The CDR3 loop spans 16 amino acids. The germline gives CDR1 SGHVS, CDR2 FNYEAQ. The V end lost 5 bases, the J end lost 6 bases, and 23 bases lay between the germline ends.

The sample holds many counts of this clonotype. The rearrangement links TRBV11-2 to TRBJ1-2; 7 nucleotides match TRBD1. Trimming removed 0 bases from V and 6 bases from J; junction bases left unmatched: 4. Per the germline V gene, CDR1 is SGHAT and CDR2 is FQNNGV. This CDR3 comprises 14 residues. The CDR3 sequence: CASSLEGQLHGYTF. The DNA for the CDR3 is TGTGCCAGCAGCTTAGAGGGACAGCTCCATGGCTACACCTTC.

V and J are TRBV6-1 and TRBJ1-2; no reliable D call. Germline CDR1 MNHNS, CDR2 SASEGT. The CDR3 extends over 14 amino acids. V was trimmed by 2 bases and J by 4 bases, leaving 11 bases between them. CDR3 nucleotides: TGTGCCAGCAGTGAAACGAGGGCCAGCTATGGCTACACCTTC. Translated: CASSETRASYGYTF.

This clonotype was seen repeatedly, ten times or more. V is TRBV28 and J is TRBJ1-2, with 9 bases matching TRBD1. CDR3 length: 14 residues. CDR1 and CDR2 (germline): MDHEN, SYDVKM. The ends lost 6 bases at V and 1 base at J; junction bases unmatched: 3. CDR3 amino acids: CASSLGQGNYGYTF. The CDR3 DNA is TGTGCCAGCAGCCTGGGACAGGGTAACTATGGCTACACCTTC.

The table lists this clonotype with many counts. Here the CDR3 DNA reads TGTGCCACCAGCCCTTTACCTTCGCGACTAGCGGCTAGCGAGCAGTACTTC. Translated, it gives CATSPLPSRLAASEQYF. This chain joins TRBV15 and TRBJ2-7; 9 nucleotides agree with TRBD2. The CDR3 runs to 17 residues. Germline V lookup: CDR1 LNHNV, CDR2 YYDKDF (reference sequence). The trim removed 5 bases at V and 6 bases at J, leaving 17 bases unmatched. Looking up the rest from reference TRBV15 and TRBJ2-7 gives the full variable domain: DAMVIQNPRYQVTQFGKPVTLSCSQTLNHNVMYWYQQKSSQAPKLLFHYYDKDFNNEADTPDNFQSRRPNTSFCFLDIRSPGLGDTAMYLCATSPLPSRLAASEQYFGPGTRLTVT.

This clonotype showed up many times. V usage is TRBV27 and J usage is TRBJ2-1; weak D call: TRBD2 (6 bases). Germline lookup yields CDR1 MNHEY and CDR2 SMNVEV (reference sequence). Trimming cost V 10 bases and J 1 base, with 11 bases left between them. This CDR3 is built from 13 residues. The CDR3 is CATLSGSYNEQFF. CDR3 nucleotides: TGTGCCACCCTTAGCGGTTCCTACAATGAGCAGTTCTTC.

This clonotype occurred once. The chain couples TRBV29-1 to TRBJ2-5; D is undetermined. CDR1 is SQVTM, CDR2 ANQGSEA, per germline. This CDR3 has 12 residues. Deletions cut 6 bases from V and 1 base from J, with 9 bases between. Here the CDR3 DNA reads TGCAGCGTAATAGAGCTCCAAGAGACCCAGTACTTC. Translation: CSVIELQETQYF. Supplemented by reference TRBV29-1 and TRBJ2-5, the full variable domain reads SAVISQKPSRDICQRGTSLTIQCQVDSQVTMMFWYRQQPGQSLTLIATANQGSEATYESGFVIDKFPISRPNLTFSTLTVSNMSPEDSSIYLCSVIELQETQYFGPGTRLLVL.

The chain combines TRBV25-1 with TRBJ2-1; D uncertain. V was trimmed by 4 bases and J by 4 bases, leaving 14 bases between them. This CDR3 contains 15 residues. CDR1 is MGHDK, CDR2 SYGVNS, per germline. CDR3 coding DNA: TGTGCCAGCAGTGGAAAATGGATTGAATACAATGAGCAGTTCTTC. The encoded protein is CASSGKWIEYNEQFF.

This clonotype was seen many times. V and J are TRBV20-1 and TRBJ2-3, with 8 positions matching TRBD2. Germline CDR1 is DFQATT and CDR2 is SNEGSKA (reference sequence). The V gene end was trimmed by 8 bases and the J gene end by 2 bases; junction bases not matched to a gene: 6. CDR3 length: 13 residues. CDR3 in amino acids: CSSIAGLTDTQYF. In nucleotides, the CDR3 is TGCAGTTCCATAGCGGGACTCACAGATACGCAGTATTTT.

This clonotype was observed at least ten times. V usage is TRBV6-9 and J usage is TRBJ2-7; D could derive from TRBD1 or TRBD2 (5 bases each). CDR1 and CDR2 (germline): MNHGY, SVAAGI. The CDR3 consists of 17 residues. V was pared by 3 bases and J by 1 base, with 19 bases between. The CDR3 sequence: CASSYSGTRGVSYEQYF. The CDR3 DNA is TGTGCCAGCAGTTACTCCGGGACCCGAGGGGTGTCCTACGAGCAGTACTTC.

This clonotype was detected ten times or more. The chain combines TRBV12-3 or TRBV12-4 with TRBJ2-3; 8 bases are a match to TRBD1. The CDR3 sequence is 16 residues long. The ends lost 5 bases at V and 3 bases at J; junction bases unmatched: 10. The CDR3 DNA sequence: TGTGCCAGCAGTGCGCACCAGGGGGCGCGGACAGATACGCAGTATTTT. Amino acid sequence: CASSAHQGARTDTQYF.

In its sample, this clonotype was seen a few times. This chain links TRBV19 with TRBJ2-2; D unresolved. The V gene lost 3 bases and the J gene lost 0 bases, with 5 bases spanning the gap. Germline V gene data show CDR1 as LNHDA and CDR2 as SQIVND (reference sequence). There are 14 residues in the CDR3. DNA of the CDR3: TGTGCCAGTAGTATCGGACCGAACACCGGGGAGCTGTTTTTT. It codes for CASSIGPNTGELFF.

V is TRBV20-1 and J is TRBJ2-5, with 8 bases fitting TRBD1. V trimming: 5 bases; J trimming: 5 bases; junction bases outside the gene matches: 10. CDR3 size: 14 residues. Looked up from germline, CDR1 is DFQATT and CDR2 is SNEGSKA (reference sequence). In nucleotides, the CDR3 is TGCAGTGCTTTTCCCGACAGGGGTGAGGAGACCCAGTACTTC. Encoded protein: CSAFPDRGEETQYF.

The chain uses TRBV4-1 and TRBJ2-1; the match to TRBD1 covers 8 bases. There are 17 residues in the CDR3. V trimming: 2 bases; J trimming: 4 bases; junction bases outside the gene matches: 10. CDR1 and CDR2 from the germline V gene are MGHRA and YSYEKL. The CDR3 DNA reads TGCGCCAGCAGCCAACTAATCGGACAGGGAGCTTACAATGAGCAGTTCTTC. This codes for CASSQLIGQGAYNEQFF.

This clonotype was seen a few times. The chain combines TRBV20-1 with TRBJ1-5, with a possible D match to TRBD1 (5 bases). Germline assignment: CDR1 DFQATT and CDR2 SNEGSKA (reference sequence). The V end was cut by 5 bases, the J end by 4 bases, with 12 bases between. The CDR3 has 13 amino acids. CDR3 nucleotides: TGCAGTGCTCCCCGGGGCCCTAATCAGCCCCAGCATTTT. Translated, it gives CSAPRGPNQPQHF.

There are many counts of this clonotype. The rearrangement uses TRBV3-1 and TRBJ2-1, with D maybe TRBD2 (5 bases). The CDR3 contains 14 residues. The germline CDR1 and CDR2 sequences are LGHDT and YNNKEL (reference sequence). V gave up 4 bases and J gave up 0 bases, with 7 bases separating them. The CDR3 loop reads CASSPTNSYNEQFF. For the CDR3, the DNA is TGTGCCAGCAGCCCGACTAACTCCTACAATGAGCAGTTCTTC.

V is TRBV4-1 and J is TRBJ2-1, with TRBD2 matching over 9 bases. The germline CDR1 and CDR2 sequences are MGHRA and YSYEKL. This CDR3 is built from 15 residues. V shed 1 base and J 7 bases; nucleotides not matched to a gene: 5. CDR3 DNA sequence: TGCGCCAGCAGCCAAGCACTAGCGGGTCGGAATGAGCAGTTCTTC. Encoded protein: CASSQALAGRNEQFF.

V gene TRBV7-2 combines with J gene TRBJ1-2, with TRBD1 identical over 9 bases. The CDR3 has 13 amino acids. V was pared by 5 bases and J by 10 bases, with 8 bases of the junction left unmatched. Germline V gene data show CDR1 as SGHTA and CDR2 as FQGNSA. This CDR3 is CASSHTTGGDYTF. In DNA, the CDR3 is TGTGCCAGCAGCCATACTACAGGGGGCGACTACACCTTC.

Only a few counts were recorded for this clonotype. The CDR3 loop is CASSVVMDSNEQFF. The CDR3 DNA reads TGTGCCAGCAGCGTAGTTATGGACTCCAATGAGCAGTTCTTC. The genes are TRBV9 and TRBJ2-1, with D maybe TRBD2 (5 bases). Germline V CDR1 and CDR2: SGDLS, YYNGEE. The V and J ends lost 0 bases and 6 bases respectively, with 10 bases between them. CDR3 size: 14 residues.